The sequence of this TCR beta chain was determined in a study of blood T cell repertoires in COVID-19 (dated by TCRdb to 2018 to 2020). In terms of the full investigation: Samples from collaborators originated in the United States, Italy and Spain and spanned both the acute and convalescent phases of COVID-19. Samples came from the ongoing ImmuneRACE study (first 160 participants) plus 1,254 subjects from 6 global collaborators. The dataset comprised deeply sampled blood TCRbeta repertoires from subjects exposed to, actively infected with, or recovered from COVID-19. Where HLA class I and class II types were available, the types were taken from metadata supplied by the sample provider, not from assay-based typing. The repertoires were released in a freely available public database intended as a resource for research on the immune response to SARS-CoV-2. A de-identified subject ID, COVID-19 status, age in years and sex were almost always included in the sample metadata. The prospective study material was composed of cDNA or gDNA derived from T cells, B-cell-depleted T cells, or PBMCs.

Sequences MDHEN (CDR1) and SYDVKM (CDR2) are obtained from the germline V gene. Germline trimming: 7 bases from V, 1 base from J; junction bases outside gene matches: 12. The CDR3 has 16 amino acids, counting the end cysteine and phenylalanine. Only the CDR3 DNA is retained, 48 bases long and in frame from the first base. Worth noting for this clone: Its antigen target is currently unknown. No clone much larger than this one lies a single base away; base qualities are absent.

Overall results and qualifications from the work: The amount of clinical and demographic metadata varied by source and participant and was provided uncurated.

One collaborating source in Seattle enrolled patients while the patients were actively infected and followed the patients over time throughout the course of disease. Each collaborating institution followed its own protocols to collect whole blood in K2EDTA tubes. For TCRbeta analysis, collaborator samples were shipped as frozen whole blood, as isolated PBMCs, or as DNA extracted from either sample type. TCRbeta CDR3 regions were amplified from genomic DNA by means of the immunoSEQ Assay, a bias-controlled multiplex PCR. Turning to the authors' computational methods: Within the assay, amplification of reference gene primers was used to estimate how many nucleated cells each sample contained. To quantify the absolute abundance of each unique TCRbeta CDR3 rearrangement, sequence reads were collapsed and filtered. For each sample, productive Simpson clonality was calculated as the square root of Simpson's diversity index over productive rearrangements. The table comes from immuneACCESS by way of TCRdb, which keeps in-frame sequences with V and J called. Part of the clones is missing from these tables; in studies checked, under half for an unresolved V gene and the rest for unknown reasons. V, J and clone size are taken as reported in that table, and D and trimming were inferred from the DNA itself. This sample gives 160,000 or so clones in total; around 83% of them show up just once. The ten largest account for more than 5% of the sample.

Sequenced material: peripheral blood. Recombination connected TRBV28 to TRBJ1-1; TRBD1 fits 7 bases in the junction. The sequence derives from a woman aged 45 to 65 with COVID-19, enrolled during active disease. The CDR3 sequence is CASTSPRGQGNTEAFF. In nucleotide form, the sequence is TGTGCCAGCACCTCCCCGAGGGGGCAGGGGAACACTGAAGCTTTCTTT. The entire variable domain, with the stretches around the CDR3 drawn from the reference TRBV28 and TRBJ1-1 proteins, is DVKVTQSSRYLVKRTGEKVFLECVQDMDHENMFWYRQDPGLGLRLIYFSYDVKMKEKGDIPEGYSVSREKKERFSLILESASTNQTSMYLCASTSPRGQGNTEAFFGQGTRLTVV.